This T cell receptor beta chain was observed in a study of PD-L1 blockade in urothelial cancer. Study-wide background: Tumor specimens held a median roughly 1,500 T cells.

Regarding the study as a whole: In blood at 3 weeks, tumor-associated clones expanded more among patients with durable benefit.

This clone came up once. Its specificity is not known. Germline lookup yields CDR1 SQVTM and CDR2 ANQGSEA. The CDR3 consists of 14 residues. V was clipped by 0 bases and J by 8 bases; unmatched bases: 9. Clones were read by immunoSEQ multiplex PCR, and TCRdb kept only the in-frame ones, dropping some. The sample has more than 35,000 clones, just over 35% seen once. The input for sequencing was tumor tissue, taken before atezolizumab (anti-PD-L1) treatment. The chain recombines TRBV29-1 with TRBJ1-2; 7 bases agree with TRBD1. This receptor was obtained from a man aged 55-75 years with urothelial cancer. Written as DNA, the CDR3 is TGCAGCGTTGAAGATCGGGCCACAGGGGTCGGCTACACCTTC. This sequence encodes CSVEDRATGVGYTF.